This T cell receptor beta chain is from a study of blood T cells in healthy people across ages. At the level of the study: For every two T cells, template switching captured about one barcoded beta molecule. General study results and limits: Estimated diversity across one million T cells was deemed an underestimate.

The trim removed 4 bases at V and 4 bases at J, leaving 8 bases unmatched. This CDR3 region has 15 residues. Germline V gene data show CDR1 as SGHKS and CDR2 as YYEKEE (reference sequence). The authors ran a second PCR of roughly 6 to 12 cycles using a sample-barcoded 5' primer and a J-beta primer mix. All samples gave at least 2.5 million CDR3-containing paired-end reads. TCRdb analysed the 5' RACE reads with MiXCR anew, one entry per CDR3 protein. The table lists about 1,800,000 distinct CDR3 sequences, approximately 28% of them singletons. In this sample, this clonotype turned up a few times. Its antigen is unidentified.

Sequenced sample: blood. The receptor was isolated from a woman aged 25-40 years in good health. The J gene is TRBJ2-1, the V gene TRBV5-5, with 7 bases lining up with TRBD1. The CDR3 sequence: CASSKDRAPYNEQFF. Here the CDR3 DNA reads TGTGCCAGCAGCAAAGACAGGGCCCCTTACAATGAGCAGTTCTTC.